This T cell receptor beta chain was found in a study of T cells expressing NK-cell markers. Study-level information: Among eight sequenced donors, seven carried HCMV seropositivity while one was seronegative.

With the 5' RACE reads reprocessed, TCRdb shows one record per CDR3 protein and no DNA. This table lists roughly 180,000 distinct CDR3 sequences. The CDR3 runs 15 residues. CDR1 is DFQATT, CDR2 SNEGSKA, per germline (reference sequence). The sample was blood T cells: a sorted CD56 or NKG2C T cell subset, CD4+ or CD8+ T cells, or bulk PBMC T cells (not recorded which). The chain carries TRBV20-1 and TRBJ1-5. The source is a woman aged 18-69 years in good health. The CDR3 is CSARDRYEGNQPQHF.